This entry describes one T cell receptor (beta chain). Trimming left V 6 bases short and J 4 bases short, with 16 bases between. Germline-derived CDR1 and CDR2 are MNHEY and SVGEGT. The CDR3 has 16 residues. These data belong to a study of blood T cell repertoires in COVID-19. Original processing methods: Reference gene primer amplification gave estimated nucleated cell counts. Some clones are missing from TCRdb's copy, which holds only in-frame ones; the method was immunoSEQ multiplex PCR. That table is the source of V, J and clone size, and D and trimming were worked out from the DNA. Here the sample spans about 200,000 clones, over 75% being singletons.

The gene calls are TRBV6-2 or TRBV6-3 and TRBJ1-6; a possible D gene is TRBD1 (5 bases). The receptor was isolated from a woman aged 40 to 55 who had recovered from COVID-19. The sample taken for sequencing was peripheral blood. CDR3 nucleotide sequence: TGTGCCAGCAGCAGGGAGCACGTCCTTTATAATTCACCCCTCCACTTT. Translated: CASSREHVLYNSPLHF.